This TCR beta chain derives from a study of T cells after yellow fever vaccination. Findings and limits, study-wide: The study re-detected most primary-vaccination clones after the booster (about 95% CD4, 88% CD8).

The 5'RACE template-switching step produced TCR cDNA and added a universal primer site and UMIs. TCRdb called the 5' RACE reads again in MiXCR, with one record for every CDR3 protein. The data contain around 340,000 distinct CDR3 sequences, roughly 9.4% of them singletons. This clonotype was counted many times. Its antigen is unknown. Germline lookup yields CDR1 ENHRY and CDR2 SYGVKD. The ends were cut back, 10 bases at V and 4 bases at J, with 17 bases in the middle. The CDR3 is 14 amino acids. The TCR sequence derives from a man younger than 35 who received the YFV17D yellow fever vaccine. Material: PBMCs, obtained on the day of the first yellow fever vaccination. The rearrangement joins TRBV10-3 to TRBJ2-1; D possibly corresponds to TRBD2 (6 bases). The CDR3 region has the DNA TGTGCCACCGCGGCCGGGACTGTTTACAATGAGCAGTTCTTC. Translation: CATAAGTVYNEQFF.